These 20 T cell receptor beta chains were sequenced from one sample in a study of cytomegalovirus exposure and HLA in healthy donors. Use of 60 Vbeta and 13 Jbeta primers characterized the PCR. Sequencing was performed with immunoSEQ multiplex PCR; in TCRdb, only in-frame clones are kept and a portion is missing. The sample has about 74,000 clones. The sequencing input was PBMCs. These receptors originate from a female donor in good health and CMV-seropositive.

The CDR3 region has the DNA TGTGCCAGCAGCCAATCGGGGGCCGGGGAGCTGTTTTTT. As protein: CASSQSGAGELFF. J is TRBJ2-2 and V is TRBV4-2, with D tentatively TRBD2 (6 bases). Looked up from germline, CDR1 is LGHNA and CDR2 is YNFKEQ. This CDR3 has 13 amino acids. Trimming pared 2 bases from V and 6 bases from J, leaving 7 bases between.

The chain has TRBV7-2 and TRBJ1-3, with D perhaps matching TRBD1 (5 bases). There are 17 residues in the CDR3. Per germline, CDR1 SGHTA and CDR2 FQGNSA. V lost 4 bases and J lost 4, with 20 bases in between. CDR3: CASSSPPGGSGGNTIYF. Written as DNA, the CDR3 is TGTGCCAGCAGCTCCCCCCCGGGGGGTTCGGGCGGAAACACCATATATTTT.

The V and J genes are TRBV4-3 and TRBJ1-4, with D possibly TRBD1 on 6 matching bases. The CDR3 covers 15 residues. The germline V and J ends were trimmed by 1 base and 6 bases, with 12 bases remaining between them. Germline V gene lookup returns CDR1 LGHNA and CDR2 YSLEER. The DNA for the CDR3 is TGCGCCAGCAGCCAAGTCAACAGGGCCGATGAAAAACTGTTTTTT. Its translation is CASSQVNRADEKLFF.

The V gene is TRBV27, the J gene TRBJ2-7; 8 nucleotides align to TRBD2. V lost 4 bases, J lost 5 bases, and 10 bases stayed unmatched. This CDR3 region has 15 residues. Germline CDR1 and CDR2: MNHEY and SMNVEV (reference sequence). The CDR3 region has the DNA TGTGCCAGCAGTTCCTTGAGCGGGAGTATCAACGAGCAGTACTTC. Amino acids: CASSSLSGSINEQYF.

The CDR3 bases are TGTGCCATCAGTGCTCAGGGGGGCTACGAGCAGTACTTC. This translates into CAISAQGGYEQYF. The rearrangement uses TRBV10-3 and TRBJ2-7, with a weak D call TRBD1 (7 bases). Germline V gives CDR1 ENHRY, CDR2 SYGVKD. The CDR3 runs to 13 residues. Deletions cut 4 bases from V and 3 bases from J, with 10 bases between.

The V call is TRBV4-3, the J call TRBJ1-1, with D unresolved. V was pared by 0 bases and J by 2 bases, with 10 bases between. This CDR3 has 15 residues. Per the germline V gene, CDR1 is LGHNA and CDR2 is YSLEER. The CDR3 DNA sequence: TGCGCCAGCAGCCAAGAAGCAGGCTTCAACACTGAAGCTTTCTTT. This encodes CASSQEAGFNTEAFF.

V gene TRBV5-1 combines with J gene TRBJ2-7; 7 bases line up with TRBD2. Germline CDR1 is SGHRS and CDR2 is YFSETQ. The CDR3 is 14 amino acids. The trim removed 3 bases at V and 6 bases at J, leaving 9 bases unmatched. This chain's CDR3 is CASSWGGSSFEQYF. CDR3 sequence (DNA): TGCGCCAGCAGCTGGGGCGGGAGTTCGTTCGAGCAGTACTTC.

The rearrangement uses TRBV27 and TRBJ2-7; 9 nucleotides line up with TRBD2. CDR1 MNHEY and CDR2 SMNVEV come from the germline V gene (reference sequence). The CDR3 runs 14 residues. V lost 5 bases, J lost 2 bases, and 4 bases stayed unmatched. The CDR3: CASSKTSGAYEQYF. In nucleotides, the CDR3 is TGTGCCAGCAGTAAGACTAGCGGTGCCTACGAGCAGTACTTC.

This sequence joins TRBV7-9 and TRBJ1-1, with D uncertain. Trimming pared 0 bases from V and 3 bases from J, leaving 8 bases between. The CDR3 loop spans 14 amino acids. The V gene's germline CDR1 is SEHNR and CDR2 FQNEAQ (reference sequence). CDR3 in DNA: TGTGCCAGCAGCTTAGCGAGAGAGCACACTGAAGCTTTCTTT. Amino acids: CASSLAREHTEAFF.

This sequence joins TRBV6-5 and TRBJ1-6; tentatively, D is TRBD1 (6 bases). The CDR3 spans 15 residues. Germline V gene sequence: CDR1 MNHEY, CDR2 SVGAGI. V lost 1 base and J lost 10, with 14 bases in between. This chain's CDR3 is CASSYLPQTGSPLHF. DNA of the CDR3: TGTGCCAGCAGTTACTTACCCCAAACAGGGTCACCCCTCCACTTT.

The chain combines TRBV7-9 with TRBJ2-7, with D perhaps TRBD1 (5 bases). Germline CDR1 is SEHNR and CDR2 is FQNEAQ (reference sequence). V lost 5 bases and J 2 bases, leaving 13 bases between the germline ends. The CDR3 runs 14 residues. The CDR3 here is CASSQQGGTYEQYF. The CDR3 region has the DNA TGTGCCAGCAGCCAGCAGGGCGGAACCTACGAGCAGTACTTC.

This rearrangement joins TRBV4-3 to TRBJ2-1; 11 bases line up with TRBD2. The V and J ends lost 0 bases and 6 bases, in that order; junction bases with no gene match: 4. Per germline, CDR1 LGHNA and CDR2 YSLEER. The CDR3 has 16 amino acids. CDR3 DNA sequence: TGCGCCAGCAGCCAAGATTTGCTAGCGGGAGGCAATGAGCAGTTCTTC. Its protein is CASSQDLLAGGNEQFF.

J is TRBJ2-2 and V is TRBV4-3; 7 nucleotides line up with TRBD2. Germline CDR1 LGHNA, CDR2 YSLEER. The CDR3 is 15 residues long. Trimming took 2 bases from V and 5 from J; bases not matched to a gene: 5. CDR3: CASSQTVGGTGELFF. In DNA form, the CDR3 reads TGCGCCAGCAGCCAAACCGTGGGGGGGACCGGGGAGCTGTTTTTT.

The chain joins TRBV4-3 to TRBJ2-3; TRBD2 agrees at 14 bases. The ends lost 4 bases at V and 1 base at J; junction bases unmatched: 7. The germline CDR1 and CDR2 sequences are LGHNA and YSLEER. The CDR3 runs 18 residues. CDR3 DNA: TGCGCCAGCAGCCCCGGGACTAGCGGGAGAGGGGGCACAGATACGCAGTATTTT. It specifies CASSPGTSGRGGTDTQYF.

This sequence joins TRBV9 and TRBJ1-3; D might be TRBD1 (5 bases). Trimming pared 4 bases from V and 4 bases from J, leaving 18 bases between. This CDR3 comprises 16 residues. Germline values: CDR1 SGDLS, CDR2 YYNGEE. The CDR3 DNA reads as TGTGCCAGCAGCCCAGACAGCTTGGAATGGGGAAACACCATATATTTT. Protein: CASSPDSLEWGNTIYF. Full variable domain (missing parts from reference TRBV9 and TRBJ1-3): DSGVTQTPKHLITATGQRVTLRCSPRSGDLSVYWYQQSLDQGLQFLIQYYNGEERAKGNILERFSAQQFPDLHSELNLSSLELGDSALYFCASSPDSLEWGNTIYFGEGSWLTVV.

DNA for the CDR3: TGTGCCAGCAGTGAAATCCGGCCCCAGCATTTT. This translates into CASSEIRPQHF. This chain joins TRBV6-1 and TRBJ1-5; D is unclear. The CDR3 runs 11 residues. Germline-derived CDR1 and CDR2 are MNHNS and SASEGT. Trimming took 2 bases from V and 9 from J, leaving 5 bases between them.

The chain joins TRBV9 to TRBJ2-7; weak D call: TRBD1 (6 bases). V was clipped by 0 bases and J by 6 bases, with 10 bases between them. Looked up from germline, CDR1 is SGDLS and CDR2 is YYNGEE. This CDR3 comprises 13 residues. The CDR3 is CASSVEQGSEQYF. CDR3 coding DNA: TGTGCCAGCAGCGTAGAACAGGGCAGCGAGCAGTACTTC.

For the CDR3, the DNA is TGCGCCAGCAGCCGTAGGTTCGATAGCGGACCTACGGATGAGCAGTTCTTC. Its protein is CASSRRFDSGPTDEQFF. The chain combines TRBV5-1 with TRBJ2-1; D may be TRBD2 (6 bases). Germline assignment: CDR1 SGHRS and CDR2 YFSETQ. Deletions cut 4 bases from V and 8 bases from J, with 25 bases between. The CDR3 length is 17 residues. The full variable domain, completed using reference TRBV5-1 and TRBJ2-1, is KAGVTQTPRYLIKTRGQQVTLSCSPISGHRSVSWYQQTPGQGLQFLFEYFSETQRNKGNFPGRFSGRQFSNSRSEMNVSTLELGDSALYLCASSRRFDSGPTDEQFFGPGTRLTVL.

For the CDR3, the DNA is TGTGCCTGGACGGACAGGGATGAAGGATATTTT. Amino acid sequence: CAWTDRDEGYF. The V gene is TRBV30, the J gene TRBJ2-3; TRBD1 agrees at 8 bases. V lost 4 bases to trimming and J lost 15 bases; unmatched junction nucleotides: 9. The CDR3 runs to 11 residues. Germline V lookup: CDR1 GTSNPN, CDR2 SVGIG (reference sequence).

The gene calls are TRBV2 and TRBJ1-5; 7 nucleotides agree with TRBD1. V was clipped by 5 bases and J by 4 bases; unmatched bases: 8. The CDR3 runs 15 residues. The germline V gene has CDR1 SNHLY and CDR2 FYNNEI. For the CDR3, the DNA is TGTGCCAGCAGTATAATGAGACAGGGAAATCAGCCCCAGCATTTT. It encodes CASSIMRQGNQPQHF.